The subject of this entry is one T cell receptor beta chain. The sample is drawn from a study of cytomegalovirus exposure and HLA in healthy donors. Germline CDR1 and CDR2: LNHDA and SQIVND (reference sequence). Trimming stripped 3 bases from V and 2 bases from J, with 7 bases between. This CDR3 is built from 13 residues. Data came from immunoSEQ multiplex PCR; TCRdb stores just in-frame clones and leaves some out. This table has approximately 260,000 clones, 65% to 90% appearing once. The donors were part of the 120-subject validation cohort, which stood apart from the 666-subject first cohort. The sequence was obtained from a woman younger than 35 in good health and CMV-seronegative. Sequences were obtained from PBMCs. The chain links TRBV19 to TRBJ2-5; unclear D gene. The CDR3 spells CASSILMQETQYF. CDR3 bases: TGTGCCAGTAGTATTTTAATGCAAGAGACCCAGTACTTC.